Described below is a single T cell receptor (beta chain) sequence and its context. This clone was seen a few times. Its antigen remains unidentified. Base qualities are not at hand, and no much larger clone is one base apart. The same CDR3 arises from other DNA sequences in this sample as well. The sample comes from a study of blood T cell repertoires in COVID-19 (dated by TCRdb to 2020 to 2021). General notes on the study: Samples from collaborators originated in the United States, Italy and Spain and spanned both the acute and convalescent phases of COVID-19. The material from the prospective study consisted of cDNA or gDNA derived from T cells, B-cell-depleted T cells, or PBMCs. Deeply sampled blood TCRbeta repertoires from subjects exposed to, actively infected with, or recovered from COVID-19 were included in the dataset. The repertoires were made available in a free public database intended to serve as a resource for research on the immune response to SARS-CoV-2. The samples were drawn from the first 160 participants of the ongoing ImmuneRACE study and from 950 to 1,500 subjects provided by 6 global collaborators. Nearly every sample came with metadata listing a de-identified subject ID, COVID-19 status, age in years and sex. Where HLA class I and class II types were available, the types were taken from metadata supplied by the sample provider, not from assay-based typing.

TCRbeta CDR3 regions were amplified from genomic DNA using the immunoSEQ Assay, a bias-controlled multiplex PCR. Per the source publication's procedure: Nucleated cell counts per sample were estimated from amplification of reference gene primers within the assay. To quantify the absolute abundance of each unique TCRbeta CDR3 rearrangement, sequence reads were collapsed and filtered. For each sample, productive Simpson clonality was calculated as the square root of Simpson's diversity index over productive rearrangements. The immuneACCESS repertoire file appears here via TCRdb, limited to in-frame rearrangements. These files lack a portion of the clones; in checked studies, under half of the deficit traces to unresolved V genes, and the cause of the others is not known. That table furnishes V, J and clone size, whereas the DNA furnished D and trimming. This sample lists about 160,000 clones; about 83% were detected once. The top ten constitute over 10% of the sample.

Overall study outcomes, separate from this receptor: How much clinical and demographic metadata was included differed by source and by participant, and the metadata was provided uncurated.

A second Seattle source provided samples from volunteer blood donors who had recovered from COVID-19. The collaborating institutions used their own protocols to collect whole blood in K2EDTA tubes. For TCRbeta analysis, collaborators shipped samples in one of three forms: frozen whole blood, isolated PBMCs, or DNA extracted from either of those sample types. V is pruned by 3 bases and J by 0 bases, leaving 4 bases of the junction without a gene match. Reading from cysteine to phenylalanine, the CDR3 counts 17 amino acids. Only the CDR3 portion is preserved as DNA: 51 bases, with reading frame beginning at the first base. CDR1 SGHTS and CDR2 YDEGEE were looked up in the germline V gene.

The TCR was taken from a man between 65 and 80 years old who had recovered from COVID-19. This receptor chain uses TRBV5-8 and TRBJ2-3, and TRBD2 matches 13 of the central bases. The specimen sequenced was peripheral blood. At the DNA level, the sequence is TGTGCCAGCAGCTCGGGACTAGCGGGACTGAGCACAGATACGCAGTATTTT. This yields the protein CASSSGLAGLSTDTQYF.